The T cell receptor beta chain under discussion was sequenced for a study of T cells after posttransplantation cyclophosphamide. Study-level points and caveats: Later blood repertoires were often dominated by clones from the donor CD8+ memory compartment. Blood and skin or GI T cell repertoires showed limited TRB overlap. After PTCy, TRB diversity resembled that of CNI/methotrexate controls.

Only in-frame clones appear in the TCRdb table, and some are missing; sequencing was by immunoSEQ multiplex PCR. The sample holds 15,000 to 20,000 clones; 85% are singletons and the top ten take about 26%. Of note for this clone: No antigen is known for it.

Sampled 1 year posttransplant, controls received myeloablative marrow transplants, methotrexate and a calcineurin inhibitor. The sequencing here drew on PBMCs, taken after allogeneic stem cell transplant with calcineurin inhibitor and methotrexate. This TCR derives from a female patient in her late teens or twenties who received an allogeneic stem cell transplant from an unrelated donor, was CMV-positive, and had acute and chronic GVHD. Some T cells may be transferred from the graft donor.

CDR3 nucleotides: TGTGCCAGCAGCTTTTCATCCTCCTACGAGCAGTACTTC. It is translated as CASSFSSSYEQYF. The chain couples TRBV5-5 to TRBJ2-7; D is undetermined. Germline values: CDR1 SGHKS, CDR2 YYEKEE (reference sequence). Trimming cost V 2 bases and J 0 bases, with 6 bases left between them. The CDR3 contains 13 residues.